This entry lists 24 T cell receptor beta chains sequenced from one sample in a study of blood T cell repertoires in COVID-19. The method was immunoSEQ multiplex PCR; TCRdb's version includes in-frame clones alone and lacks a portion of them. The table records 240,000 or so clones, more than 70% of them present only once. The sample consisted of peripheral blood. These receptors were collected from a man older than 75 with acute or convalescent COVID-19.

The chain is built from TRBV6-5 and TRBJ1-3, with D maybe TRBD1 (5 bases). The CDR3 runs to 16 residues. Germline assignment: CDR1 MNHEY and CDR2 SVGAGI. V lost 0 bases, J lost 2 bases, and 11 bases lay in between. The DNA for the CDR3 is TGTGCCAGCAGTTACTCGGGGACTGCCGCTGGAAACACCATATATTTT. Its translation is CASSYSGTAAGNTIYF.

This chain links TRBV19 with TRBJ1-1; D perhaps matches TRBD1 (5 bases). Trimming removed 4 bases from V and 5 bases from J, with 11 bases in between. The CDR3 runs 13 residues. Germline CDR1 and CDR2: LNHDA and SQIVND (reference sequence). The CDR3: CASSNRRGTEAFF. The CDR3 DNA reads TGTGCCAGTAGTAACAGGAGGGGAACTGAAGCTTTCTTT.

The chain's CDR3 is CASIGTGVTGELFF. The CDR3 DNA is TGTGCCAGTATTGGGACGGGGGTCACCGGGGAGCTGTTTTTT. This rearrangement joins TRBV19 to TRBJ2-2; perhaps TRBD2 as D (6 bases). The CDR3 extends over 14 amino acids. CDR1 LNHDA and CDR2 SQIVND come from the germline V gene (reference sequence). V was clipped by 7 bases and J by 4 bases, with 13 bases between them.

The V and J genes are TRBV18 and TRBJ1-1; D is unclear. Germline V CDR1 and CDR2: KGHSH, LQKENI. V shed 0 bases and J shed 3 bases, with 8 bases lying between them. This CDR3 region has 14 residues. CDR3 amino acids: CASSPPSTDTEAFF. The CDR3 nucleotides are TGTGCCAGCTCACCACCCAGTACCGACACTGAAGCTTTCTTT.

DNA for the CDR3: TGTGCCAGCAGCGGGGGAGCGCTAGAGACCCAGTACTTC. This gives the protein CASSGGALETQYF. This chain uses TRBV9 with TRBJ2-5; TRBD2 might be the D (5 bases). Germline V CDR1 and CDR2: SGDLS, YYNGEE. V lost 3 bases and J 4 bases, leaving 10 bases between the germline ends. This CDR3 is built from 13 residues.

This sequence joins TRBV29-1 and TRBJ2-3, with D unclear. The CDR3 consists of 12 residues. Trimming cost V 7 bases and J 0 bases, with 8 bases left between them. Germline assignment: CDR1 SQVTM and CDR2 ANQGSEA. CDR3: CSGASSTDTQYF. CDR3 nucleotide sequence: TGCAGCGGAGCCTCTAGCACAGATACGCAGTATTTT.

The rearrangement joins TRBV5-1 to TRBJ2-5; TRBD2 matches at 7 bases. The V gene end was trimmed by 7 bases and the J gene end by 4 bases; junction bases not matched to a gene: 10. Germline CDR1 reads SGHRS; CDR2 reads YFSETQ. This CDR3 has 14 amino acids. As DNA, the CDR3 is TGCGCCAGCTTCTCGGGGGGAATGGGAGAGACCCAGTACTTC. Amino acids: CASFSGGMGETQYF.

The chain has TRBV19 and TRBJ2-2, with TRBD1 identical over 7 bases. The CDR3 sequence is 15 residues long. CDR1 and CDR2 from the germline V gene are LNHDA and SQIVND (reference sequence). Trimming at V came to 5 bases and at J to 1 base, leaving 4 bases not matched to a gene. The CDR3 region has the DNA TGTGCCAGTAGTGAATACAGGGGGAACACCGGGGAGCTGTTTTTT. Its protein product is CASSEYRGNTGELFF.

The chain recombines TRBV19 with TRBJ2-1; 7 nucleotides match TRBD2. The CDR3 has 17 amino acids. From germline, CDR1 is LNHDA and CDR2 SQIVND (reference sequence). With 3 bases clipped from V and 7 bases from J, the junction kept 15 bases outside the gene matches. The CDR3 DNA reads TGTGCCAGTAGTATCTTCCGGTCTAGACTAGCTCCAAATGAGCAGTTCTTC. Translating it yields CASSIFRSRLAPNEQFF.

This clone was observed a single time. The chain is built from TRBV13 and TRBJ2-2; D perhaps matches TRBD1 (5 bases). This CDR3 contains 14 residues. V lost 0 bases and J lost 4, with 6 bases in between. Per the germline V gene, CDR1 is PRHDT and CDR2 is FYEKMQ (reference sequence). The CDR3 DNA is TGTGCCAGCAGCTTAGGACAGGCCACCGGGGAGCTGTTTTTT. As protein: CASSLGQATGELFF.

There are a few counts of this clone. The CDR3 protein is CASSLGLIHTEAFF. The DNA of the CDR3 is TGTGCCAGCAGCTTGGGCCTGATCCACACTGAAGCTTTCTTT. This chain connects TRBV7-2 to TRBJ1-1; D unresolved. The CDR3 totals 14 residues. V gave up 3 bases and J gave up 3 bases, with 11 bases separating them. Germline loops: CDR1 SGHTA, CDR2 FQGNSA.

The genes are TRBV18 and TRBJ2-7, with TRBD1 as a possible D gene (6 bases). There are 15 residues in the CDR3. Germline CDR1 and CDR2: KGHSH and LQKENI. V was clipped by 3 bases and J by 0 bases, with 12 bases between them. The CDR3 region is CASSPSGVSSYEQYF. The CDR3 DNA follows: TGTGCCAGCTCACCCTCAGGGGTCAGCTCCTACGAGCAGTACTTC.

J is TRBJ2-5 and V is TRBV19; 7 nucleotides match TRBD1. This CDR3 contains 13 residues. V dropped 5 bases and J dropped 9; count of bases not matched to a gene: 9. Per germline, CDR1 LNHDA and CDR2 SQIVND (reference sequence). The CDR3 region is CASSGTVTGAQYF. Written as DNA, the CDR3 is TGTGCCAGTAGTGGGACAGTAACAGGGGCCCAGTACTTC.

A few counts support this clone. The chain is built from TRBV4-2 and TRBJ1-2, with D uncertain. The CDR3 covers 16 residues. V dropped 5 bases and J dropped 0 bases, with 16 bases sitting between them. Per the germline V gene, CDR1 is LGHNA and CDR2 is YNFKEQ. The DNA for the CDR3 is TGTGCCAGCAGCATCAGCTGGGCAGAAGCTAACTATGGCTACACCTTC. Translating it yields CASSISWAEANYGYTF.

J is TRBJ1-1 and V is TRBV18; 8 bases agree with TRBD1. From germline, CDR1 is KGHSH and CDR2 LQKENI. The CDR3 runs 12 residues. Unmatched junction bases numbered 6, after V lost 4 bases and J lost 11 bases. CDR3 amino acids: CASSLGQGWAFF. CDR3 DNA: TGTGCCAGCTCACTTGGACAGGGATGGGCTTTCTTT.

This CDR3 reads CASSPGGEDEQFF. DNA of the CDR3: TGTGCCAGCTCACCAGGAGGGGAGGATGAGCAGTTCTTC. The rearrangement joins TRBV18 to TRBJ2-1; D might be TRBD2 (6 bases). The germline V and J ends were trimmed by 2 bases and 8 bases, with 10 bases remaining between them. Germline V lookup: CDR1 KGHSH, CDR2 LQKENI. The CDR3 extends over 13 amino acids.

The genes are TRBV7-6 and TRBJ2-7; 13 nucleotides match TRBD2. Germline CDR1 is SGHVS and CDR2 is FNYEAQ. J was trimmed by 6 bases and V by 5 bases; bases with no gene match: 7. The CDR3 totals 15 residues. CDR3 DNA: TGTGCCAGCAGCGCAGGGACTAGCGGGATTGGCGAGCAGTACTTC. Encoded protein: CASSAGTSGIGEQYF.

The chain links TRBV11-2 to TRBJ1-1, with D perhaps matching TRBD1 (5 bases). V was trimmed by 3 bases and J by 3 bases, leaving 14 bases between them. Germline V gives CDR1 SGHAT, CDR2 FQNNGV. There are 15 residues in the CDR3. CDR3 sequence reads: CASSLRGPAYTEAFF. The CDR3 DNA follows: TGTGCCAGCAGCTTGCGGGGACCCGCGTACACTGAAGCTTTCTTT.

The chain uses TRBV6-5 and TRBJ2-5; perhaps TRBD2 as D (6 bases). V shed 6 bases and J shed 5 bases, with 13 bases lying between them. CDR3 size: 13 residues. Germline-derived CDR1 and CDR2 are MNHEY and SVGAGI. CDR3 DNA: TGTGCCAGCAGCCGGACTATTCGGGAGACCCAGTACTTC. Amino acids: CASSRTIRETQYF.

This chain connects TRBV5-4 to TRBJ2-5, with a weak D call TRBD2 (5 bases). The germline V and J ends were trimmed by 1 base and 5 bases, with 9 bases remaining between them. Germline V lookup: CDR1 SGHNT, CDR2 YYREEE (reference sequence). The CDR3 loop spans 13 amino acids. Written as DNA, the CDR3 is TGTGCCAGCAGCTTGCAGCGGCGGGAGACCCAGTACTTC. Protein product: CASSLQRRETQYF.

The gene calls are TRBV28 and TRBJ2-2; 8 positions agree with TRBD1. The CDR3 length is 15 residues. From germline, CDR1 is MDHEN and CDR2 SYDVKM. V lost 6 bases to trimming and J lost 3 bases; unmatched junction nucleotides: 6. CDR3 nucleotides: TGTGCCAGCAGCACAGGGGGTTTCGACACCGGGGAGCTGTTTTTT. Amino acid sequence: CASSTGGFDTGELFF.

The chain couples TRBV7-9 to TRBJ2-5; 10 positions match TRBD2. This CDR3 spans 14 amino acids. Germline values: CDR1 SEHNR, CDR2 FQNEAQ (reference sequence). V lost 6 bases and J lost 3; bases outside the gene matches: 4. The CDR3 nucleotides read TGTGCCAGCAGTCAGGGACTAGCGAAAGAGACCCAGTACTTC. Amino acids: CASSQGLAKETQYF.

V and J are TRBV2 and TRBJ1-2; no clear D. This CDR3 is 11 amino acids long. Germline values: CDR1 SNHLY, CDR2 FYNNEI. Trimming stripped 11 bases from V and 8 bases from J, with 15 bases between. The chain's CDR3 is CAASRVGGYTF. The CDR3 coding sequence is TGTGCCGCCTCACGGGTCGGCGGCTACACCTTC.

The chain combines TRBV3-1 (or the pseudogene TRBV3-2) with TRBJ1-5; tentatively, D is TRBD1 (5 bases). The CDR3 spans 16 residues. The V gene lost 1 base and the J gene lost 9 bases, with 19 bases spanning the gap. Germline lookup yields CDR1 LGHDT and CDR2 YNNKEL (reference sequence). CDR3 sequence reads: CASSQGVGTSSLPQHF. The CDR3 DNA reads as TGTGCCAGCAGCCAAGGGGTGGGGACTTCAAGTCTGCCCCAGCATTTT.